Presented here are 25 T cell receptor beta chains from one specimen sequenced in a study of blood T cell repertoires in COVID-19. Repertoires were generated with immunoSEQ multiplex PCR, while TCRdb's copy carries only in-frame clones and drops some. The data contain about 130,000 clones, almost 85% of them singletons. Sequencing input: peripheral blood. These receptors all come from a human donor in a cohort sampled during active COVID-19.

CDR3 residues: CASSLDRADYGYTF. CDR3 DNA sequence: TGTGCCAGCAGCTTGGACAGGGCGGACTATGGCTACACCTTC. V gene TRBV5-5 combines with J gene TRBJ1-2; maybe TRBD1 (6 bases). This CDR3 is built from 14 residues. Trimming took off 0 bases at V and 3 bases at J, with 9 bases between the two ends. In germline, CDR1 is SGHKS, CDR2 YYEKEE (reference sequence).

V gene TRBV25-1 combines with J gene TRBJ1-4, with no clear D. The V end lost 1 base, the J end lost 0 bases, and 6 bases lay between the germline ends. CDR1 is MGHDK, CDR2 SYGVNS, per germline. The CDR3 is 15 residues long. CDR3 residues: CASSELSSTNEKLFF. DNA for the CDR3: TGTGCCAGCAGTGAATTGAGCTCAACTAATGAAAAACTGTTTTTT.

The genes are TRBV3-1 (or the pseudogene TRBV3-2) and TRBJ1-4, with 7 bases identical to TRBD1. The CDR3 is made up of 16 amino acids. Germline CDR1 is LGHDT and CDR2 is YNNKEL (reference sequence). The J segment lost 6 bases and the V segment lost 0 bases, leaving 7 bases of the junction unmatched. CDR3 nucleotides: TGTGCCAGCAGCCAAGATCTTACAGGGGATGATGAAAAACTGTTTTTT. Protein sequence: CASSQDLTGDDEKLFF.

This chain joins TRBV2 and TRBJ2-3; TRBD2 aligns across 8 bases. The junction had 14 bases not matched to a gene; V was cut back by 6 bases and J by 3 bases. The CDR3 has 17 amino acids. From germline, CDR1 is SNHLY and CDR2 FYNNEI. CDR3 region: CASRPTTSEEGTDTQYF. The CDR3 nucleotides are TGTGCCAGCAGGCCTACGACTAGCGAGGAGGGAACAGATACGCAGTATTTT.

The rearrangement uses TRBV5-4 and TRBJ2-1, with 8 bases aligning to TRBD1. Losses at the gene ends were 0 bases for V and 6 bases for J; bases not matched to a gene: 5. Germline V gene lookup returns CDR1 SGHNT and CDR2 YYREEE (reference sequence). CDR3 length: 15 residues. The CDR3 DNA is TGTGCCAGCAGCTTGGTGGACAGGGACCCCAATGAGCAGTTCTTC. Translating gives CASSLVDRDPNEQFF.

The rearrangement links TRBV6-2 or TRBV6-3 to TRBJ2-7; possible D gene TRBD1, 5 bases. With 0 bases removed from V and 3 bases from J, the gap between germline ends came to 9 bases. The CDR3 has 14 residues. Germline V gives CDR1 MNHEY, CDR2 SVGEGT. The CDR3 coding sequence is TGTGCCAGCAGTTACTCTGACAGCCGCTACGAGCAGTACTTC. The encoded protein is CASSYSDSRYEQYF.

The chain combines TRBV28 with TRBJ1-4; TRBD1 is a possible D gene (5 bases). This CDR3 spans 15 amino acids. The V gene lost 6 bases and the J gene lost 0 bases, with 11 bases spanning the gap. The germline V gene has CDR1 MDHEN and CDR2 SYDVKM. CDR3 DNA: TGTGCCAGCAGACCCCAGGGCGCAACTAATGAAAAACTGTTTTTT. As protein: CASRPQGATNEKLFF.

There are a few counts of this clone. Other DNA sequences of this sample code for an identical CDR3. The CDR3 sequence: CAWSVSLYYEQYF. The CDR3 coding sequence is TGTGCCTGGAGTGTATCCCTTTACTACGAGCAGTACTTC. The chain joins TRBV30 to TRBJ2-7; D is unclear. V dropped 0 bases and J dropped 3 bases, with 9 bases sitting between them. Germline CDR1 and CDR2: GTSNPN and SVGIG (reference sequence). The CDR3 contains 13 residues.

This clone was counted a few times. J is TRBJ2-2 and V is TRBV15; maybe TRBD1 (6 bases). The V and J ends lost 8 bases and 3 bases respectively, with 19 bases between them. Looked up from germline, CDR1 is LNHNV and CDR2 is YYDKDF (reference sequence). The CDR3 has 16 residues. This chain's CDR3 is CATGLVQGPDTGELFF. The CDR3 DNA follows: TGTGCCACCGGGCTAGTACAGGGACCCGACACCGGGGAGCTGTTTTTT.

V usage is TRBV7-3 and J usage is TRBJ1-6; D might be TRBD1 (6 bases). Germline V gene lookup returns CDR1 SGHTA and CDR2 FQGTGA. Between the trimmed V and J ends, which lost 5 bases and 9 bases, there was a span of 20 bases. This CDR3 has 16 amino acids. The chain's CDR3 is CASSLQGRHPPSPLHF. The CDR3 DNA sequence: TGTGCCAGCAGCCTACAGGGAAGGCACCCACCTTCACCCCTCCACTTT.

The rearrangement uses TRBV19 and TRBJ2-5; 9 bases line up with TRBD1. Germline CDR1 LNHDA, CDR2 SQIVND (reference sequence). This CDR3 has 16 amino acids. The J segment lost 4 bases and the V segment lost 4 bases, leaving 10 bases of the junction unmatched. CDR3: CASSTGTGTGVETQYF. CDR3 DNA: TGTGCCAGTAGTACCGGGACAGGGACGGGGGTAGAGACCCAGTACTTC. The variable domain in full, completed from reference TRBV19 and TRBJ2-5, reads DGGITQSPKYLFRKEGQNVTLSCEQNLNHDAMYWYRQDPGQGLRLIYYSQIVNDFQKGDIAEGYSVSREKKESFPLTVTSAQKNPTAFYLCASSTGTGTGVETQYFGPGTRLLVL.

The chain joins TRBV20-1 to TRBJ1-1, with unresolved D. Germline V gene data show CDR1 as DFQATT and CDR2 as SNEGSKA (reference sequence). CDR3 length: 13 residues. The V end was cut by 3 bases, the J end by 0 bases, with 8 bases between. The CDR3, as DNA: TGCAGTGCTAGTAACAGTATGAACACTGAAGCTTTCTTT. Translation gives CSASNSMNTEAFF.

In nucleotides, the CDR3 is TGTGCCAGCAGCCAACCGGGACAGGGTCTCTACAATGAGCAGTTCTTC. Its protein is CASSQPGQGLYNEQFF. V is TRBV7-9 and J is TRBJ2-1, with 9 bases fitting TRBD1. CDR1 is SEHNR and CDR2 is FQNEAQ in the germline V gene (reference sequence). This CDR3 is 16 amino acids long. V was clipped by 5 bases and J by 3 bases; unmatched bases: 8.

CDR3 region: CASSAGQGAKNTEAFF. For the CDR3, the DNA is TGTGCCAGCAGCGCGGGACAGGGGGCGAAGAACACTGAAGCTTTCTTT. V usage is TRBV9 and J usage is TRBJ1-1, with 12 bases fitting TRBD1. The J segment lost 1 base and the V segment lost 3 bases, leaving 4 bases of the junction unmatched. The CDR3 runs to 16 residues. Germline V gene sequence: CDR1 SGDLS, CDR2 YYNGEE.

The V and J genes are TRBV11-2 and TRBJ2-5; perhaps TRBD2 as D (6 bases). The CDR3 is made up of 13 amino acids. V gave up 6 bases and J gave up 5 bases, with 13 bases separating them. CDR1 is SGHAT, CDR2 FQNNGV, per germline. The CDR3 region is CASSPGLLETQYF. CDR3 nucleotide sequence: TGTGCCAGCAGTCCCGGACTACTGGAGACCCAGTACTTC.

V is TRBV7-9 and J is TRBJ1-4; D might be TRBD1 (5 bases). Trimming stripped 5 bases from V and 3 bases from J, with 13 bases between. Germline loops: CDR1 SEHNR, CDR2 FQNEAQ (reference sequence). CDR3 length: 15 residues. CDR3 sequence reads: CASSEHRRANEKLFF. The CDR3 DNA reads TGTGCCAGCAGCGAACACAGGAGAGCTAATGAAAAACTGTTTTTT.

There are a few counts of this clone. The rearrangement joins TRBV6-6 to TRBJ1-6, with a tentative D call TRBD1 (5 bases). Germline V gives CDR1 MNHNY, CDR2 SVGAGI (reference sequence). The length of the CDR3 is 11 residues. V lost 8 bases and J lost 8, with 7 bases in between. The CDR3 region is CASGTHSPLHF. CDR3 sequence (DNA): TGTGCCAGCGGGACTCATTCACCCCTCCACTTT.

This chain joins TRBV5-1 and TRBJ1-3; D is uncertain. V dropped 0 bases and J dropped 2 bases, with 12 bases sitting between them. The germline gives CDR1 SGHRS, CDR2 YFSETQ. The CDR3 length is 16 residues. CDR3 sequence: CASSLGRTKAGNTIYF. As DNA, the CDR3 is TGCGCCAGCAGCTTGGGACGTACTAAAGCTGGAAACACCATATATTTT.

The V gene is TRBV28, the J gene TRBJ1-4; 8 bases are shared with TRBD1. The CDR3 has 13 residues. Germline CDR1 MDHEN, CDR2 SYDVKM. V was clipped by 6 bases and J by 5 bases; unmatched bases: 2. CDR3 residues: CASRTGENEKLFF. CDR3 DNA: TGTGCCAGCAGGACAGGGGAAAATGAAAAACTGTTTTTT.

This clone was seen more than once but under ten times. CDR3 protein: CASSELVGGNTGELFF. In DNA form, the CDR3 reads TGTGCCAGCAGTGAACTGGTAGGGGGGAACACCGGGGAGCTGTTTTTT. This chain links TRBV6-1 with TRBJ2-2, with D maybe TRBD1 (6 bases). The CDR3 totals 16 residues. The V end was cut by 2 bases, the J end by 1 base, with 11 bases between. The V gene's germline CDR1 is MNHNS and CDR2 SASEGT.

CDR3: CASSAKSGTGTYEQYF. In DNA, the CDR3 is TGCGCCAGCAGCGCGAAATCCGGGACAGGGACCTACGAGCAGTACTTC. The chain joins TRBV5-1 to TRBJ2-7, with TRBD1 matching 9 bases. Germline V gene data show CDR1 as SGHRS and CDR2 as YFSETQ. The CDR3 consists of 16 residues. Germline trimming cut 4 bases from V and 2 bases from J; bases unmatched to any gene: 10.

This clone was seen only a few times. The chain combines TRBV6-4 with TRBJ1-1; D uncertain. CDR3 length equals 13 residues. The V gene lost 0 bases and the J gene lost 6 bases, with 8 bases spanning the gap. Germline values: CDR1 MRHNA, CDR2 SNTAGT. The CDR3 nucleotides read TGTGCCAGCAGTGACTCGTCACAATCTGAAGCTTTCTTT. It yields the protein CASSDSSQSEAFF.

V gene TRBV18 combines with J gene TRBJ1-6; no clear D gene. This CDR3 has 13 amino acids. CDR1 and CDR2 from the germline V gene are KGHSH and LQKENI. With 2 bases removed from V and 7 bases from J, the gap between germline ends came to 6 bases. In DNA form, the CDR3 reads TGTGCCAGCTCACCAAGGGAGAATTCACCCCTCCACTTT. Translation gives CASSPRENSPLHF.

The chain employs TRBV10-3 and TRBJ2-3; 14 bases map to TRBD2. Trimming at V came to 4 bases and at J to 0 bases, leaving 3 bases not matched to a gene. The CDR3 covers 17 residues. Germline lookup yields CDR1 ENHRY and CDR2 SYGVKD. CDR3 in DNA: TGTGCCATCAGTGGACTAGCGGGGGGGGTTAGCACAGATACGCAGTATTTT. This gives the protein CAISGLAGGVSTDTQYF.

V gene TRBV7-9 combines with J gene TRBJ1-1; D not certain. Germline CDR1 SEHNR, CDR2 FQNEAQ (reference sequence). Trimming pared 1 base from V and 0 bases from J, leaving 9 bases between. The CDR3 runs 15 residues. CDR3 sequence: CASSLVRVMNTEAFF. CDR3 nucleotide sequence: TGTGCCAGCAGCTTAGTTCGGGTCATGAACACTGAAGCTTTCTTT.